This T cell receptor beta chain stems from a study of T cell responses to AZD1222 COVID-19 vaccine. Remarks on this clone: No antigen is known for it.

Produced via immunoSEQ multiplex PCR; TCRdb's table is partial and in-frame only. The table records roughly 180,000 clones, approximately 90% of them present only once. The CDR3 runs 14 residues. Deletions cut 5 bases from V and 7 bases from J, with 12 bases between. The germline CDR1 and CDR2 sequences are MNHEY and SVGAGI. Findings and caveats of the study: The donor cohort was predominantly white British with a female majority, and clonal diversity may have been underestimated. Receipt of two AZD1222 doses was followed by a rise in Spike-specific TCR breadth and depth.

This clonotype was obtained from an adult who received the AZD1222 COVID-19 vaccine. The specimen was peripheral blood, collected 28 days after the second AZD1222 dose. The gene calls are TRBV6-5 and TRBJ1-6; D perhaps matches TRBD1 (5 bases). The CDR3 protein is CASSTGTENSPLHF. In nucleotides, the CDR3 is TGTGCCAGCAGTACCGGGACGGAAAATTCACCCCTCCACTTT.